This T cell receptor beta chain stems from a study of blood T cell repertoires in COVID-19. In the study overall: The study drew acute and convalescent COVID-19 samples from the United States, Italy and Spain. PBMCs, B-cell-depleted T cells, or T cells were the source of the cDNA or gDNA that made up the material.

Germline values: CDR1 SGHRS, CDR2 YFSETQ. The CDR3 is 11 amino acids. V lost 1 base, J lost 9 bases, and 5 bases lay in between. Clones were sequenced by immunoSEQ multiplex PCR, and TCRdb holds only the in-frame ones, with some missing. The sample lists 150,000 to 200,000 clones; about four fifths were seen once. The V call is TRBV5-1, the J call TRBJ2-1; D may be TRBD2 (5 bases). Specimen: peripheral blood. This clonotype originated in a man aged 60 to 75 with active or convalescent COVID-19. The CDR3 loop is CASSLTSEQFF. CDR3 coding DNA: TGCGCCAGCAGCTTGACTAGTGAGCAGTTCTTC.